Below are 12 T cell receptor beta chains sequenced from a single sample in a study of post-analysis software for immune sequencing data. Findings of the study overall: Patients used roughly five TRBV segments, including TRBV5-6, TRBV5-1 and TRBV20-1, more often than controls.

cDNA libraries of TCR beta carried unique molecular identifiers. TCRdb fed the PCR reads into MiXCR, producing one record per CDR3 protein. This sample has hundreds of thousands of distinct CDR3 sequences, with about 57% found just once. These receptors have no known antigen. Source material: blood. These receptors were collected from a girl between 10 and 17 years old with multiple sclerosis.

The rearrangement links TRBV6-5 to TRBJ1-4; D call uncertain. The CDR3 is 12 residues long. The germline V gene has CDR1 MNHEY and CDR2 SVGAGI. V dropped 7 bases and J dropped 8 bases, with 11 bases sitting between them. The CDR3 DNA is TGTGCCAGCACCTCGGGTGGAGAAAAACTGTTTTTT. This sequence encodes CASTSGGEKLFF.

The CDR3 loop reads CSATRVEGLTAYEQYF. DNA of the CDR3: TGCAGTGCTACACGTGTCGAGGGACTTACAGCCTACGAGCAGTACTTC. The chain carries TRBV20-1 and TRBJ2-7; the D gene is possibly TRBD2 (6 bases). Trimming pared 4 bases from V and 2 bases from J, leaving 21 bases between. CDR1 and CDR2 from the germline V gene are DFQATT and SNEGSKA (reference sequence). The CDR3 consists of 16 residues.

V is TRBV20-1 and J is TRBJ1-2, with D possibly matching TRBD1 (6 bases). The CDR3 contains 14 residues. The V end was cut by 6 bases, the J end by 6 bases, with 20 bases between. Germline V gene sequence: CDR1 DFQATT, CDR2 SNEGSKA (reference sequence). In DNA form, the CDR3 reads TGCAGTGCCCAGATCGGGGGGGCGAGTAATGGCTACACCTTC. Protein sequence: CSAQIGGASNGYTF.

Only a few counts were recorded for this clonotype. The CDR3 DNA reads TGTGCCAGCAGCTACCCACTAGCGGGAAGCGAAAGGACCCAGTACTTC. It codes for CASSYPLAGSERTQYF. The chain couples TRBV7-9 to TRBJ2-5; 10 bases are shared with TRBD2. The V gene's germline CDR1 is SEHNR and CDR2 FQNEAQ (reference sequence). CDR3 length: 16 residues. After removal of 4 bases from V and 7 bases from J, the junction contained 12 bases not matched to a gene. The full variable domain, in which reference TRBV7-9 and TRBJ2-5 provide the parts outside the CDR3, is DTGVSQNPRHKITKRGQNVTFRCDPISEHNRLYWYRQTLGQGPEFLTYFQNEAQLEKSRLLSDRFSAERPKGSFSTLEIQRTEQGDSAMYLCASSYPLAGSERTQYFGPGTRLLVL.

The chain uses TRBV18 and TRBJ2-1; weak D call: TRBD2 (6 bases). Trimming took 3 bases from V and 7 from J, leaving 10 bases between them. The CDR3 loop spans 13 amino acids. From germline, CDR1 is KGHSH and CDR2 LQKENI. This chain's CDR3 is CASSPLAYNEQFF. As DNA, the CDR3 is TGTGCCAGCTCACCGCTAGCGTATAATGAGCAGTTCTTC.

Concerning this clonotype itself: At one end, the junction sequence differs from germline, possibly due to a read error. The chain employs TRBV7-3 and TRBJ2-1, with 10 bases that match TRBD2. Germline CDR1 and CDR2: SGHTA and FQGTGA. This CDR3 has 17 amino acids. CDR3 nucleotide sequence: TGTGCCAGTAGCTTAAACAGCGGGAGGGTGGGCTACAATGAGCAGTTCTTC. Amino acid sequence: CASSLNSGRVGYNEQFF.

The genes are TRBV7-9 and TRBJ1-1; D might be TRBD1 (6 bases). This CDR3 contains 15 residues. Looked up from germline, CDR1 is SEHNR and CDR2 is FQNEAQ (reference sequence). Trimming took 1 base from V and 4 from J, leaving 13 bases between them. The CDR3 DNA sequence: TGTGCCAGCAGCTTAGTAGTGGGGGCGAGCACTGAAGCTTTCTTT. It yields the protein CASSLVVGASTEAFF.

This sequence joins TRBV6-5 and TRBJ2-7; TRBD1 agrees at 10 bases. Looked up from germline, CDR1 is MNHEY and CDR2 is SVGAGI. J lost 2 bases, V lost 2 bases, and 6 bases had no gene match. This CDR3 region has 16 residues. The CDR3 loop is CASSYAGQGVTYEQYF. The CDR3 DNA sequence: TGTGCCAGCAGTTACGCTGGACAGGGGGTAACCTACGAGCAGTACTTC.

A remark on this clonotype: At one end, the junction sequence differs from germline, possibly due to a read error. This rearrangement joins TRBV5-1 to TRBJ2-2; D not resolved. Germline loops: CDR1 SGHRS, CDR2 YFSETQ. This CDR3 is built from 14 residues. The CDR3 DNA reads TGCGCCGGCAGCTTGATCCAACGAGACGGGGAGCTGTTTTTT. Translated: CAGSLIQRDGELFF. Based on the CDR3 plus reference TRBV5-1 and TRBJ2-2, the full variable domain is KAGVTQTPRYLIKTRGQQVTLSCSPISGHRSVSWYQQTPGQGLQFLFEYFSETQRNKGNFPGRFSGRQFSNSRSEMNVSTLELGDSALYLCAGSLIQRDGELFFGEGSRLTVL.

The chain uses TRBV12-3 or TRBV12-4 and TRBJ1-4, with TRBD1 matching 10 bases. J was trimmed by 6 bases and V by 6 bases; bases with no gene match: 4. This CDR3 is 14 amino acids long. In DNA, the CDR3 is TGTGCCAGCAGCACCGGGACAGGGGATGAAAAACTGTTTTTT. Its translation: CASSTGTGDEKLFF.

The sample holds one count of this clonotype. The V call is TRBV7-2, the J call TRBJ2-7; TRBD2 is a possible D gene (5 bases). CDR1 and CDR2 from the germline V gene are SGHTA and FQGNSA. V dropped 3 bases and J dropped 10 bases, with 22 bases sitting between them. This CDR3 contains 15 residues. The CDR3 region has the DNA TGTGCCAGCAGCTTGACCCCGGCCGGGGTGGGGATCCAGTACTTC. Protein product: CASSLTPAGVGIQYF. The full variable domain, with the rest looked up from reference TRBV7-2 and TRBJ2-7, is GAGVSQSPSNKVTEKGKDVELRCDPISGHTALYWYRQSLGQGLEFLIYFQGNSAPDKSGLPSDRFSAERTGGSVSTLTIQRTQQEDSAVYLCASSLTPAGVGIQYFGPGTRLTVT.

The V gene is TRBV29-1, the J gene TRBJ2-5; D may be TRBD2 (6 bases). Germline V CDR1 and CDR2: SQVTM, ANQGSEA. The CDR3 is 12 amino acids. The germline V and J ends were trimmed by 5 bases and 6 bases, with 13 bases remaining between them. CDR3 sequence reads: CSVSVGGKTQYF. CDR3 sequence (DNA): TGCAGCGTTTCAGTGGGCGGGAAGACCCAGTACTTC.